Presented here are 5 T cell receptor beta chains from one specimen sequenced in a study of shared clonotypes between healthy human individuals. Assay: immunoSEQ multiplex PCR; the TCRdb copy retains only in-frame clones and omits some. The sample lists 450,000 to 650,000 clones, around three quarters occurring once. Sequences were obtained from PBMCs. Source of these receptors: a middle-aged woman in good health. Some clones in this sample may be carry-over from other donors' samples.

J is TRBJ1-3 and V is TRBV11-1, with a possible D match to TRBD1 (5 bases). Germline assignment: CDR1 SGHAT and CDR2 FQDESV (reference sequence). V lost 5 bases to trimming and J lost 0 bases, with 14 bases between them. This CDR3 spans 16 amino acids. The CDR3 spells CASSRRGRDSGNTIYF. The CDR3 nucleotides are TGTGCCAGCAGCCGGAGGGGTCGCGACTCTGGAAACACCATATATTTT. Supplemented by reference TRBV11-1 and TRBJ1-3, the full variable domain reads EAEVAQSPRYKITEKSQAVAFWCDPISGHATLYWYRQILGQGPELLVQFQDESVVDDSQLPKDRFSAERLKGVDSTLKIQPAELGDSAMYLCASSRRGRDSGNTIYFGEGSWLTVV.

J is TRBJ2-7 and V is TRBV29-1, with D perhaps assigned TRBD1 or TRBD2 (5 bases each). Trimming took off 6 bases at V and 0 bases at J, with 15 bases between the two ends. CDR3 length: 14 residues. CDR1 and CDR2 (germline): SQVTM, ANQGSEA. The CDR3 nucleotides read TGCAGCGTGTTGGTGGGACGAAGCTCCTACGAGCAGTACTTC. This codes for CSVLVGRSSYEQYF.

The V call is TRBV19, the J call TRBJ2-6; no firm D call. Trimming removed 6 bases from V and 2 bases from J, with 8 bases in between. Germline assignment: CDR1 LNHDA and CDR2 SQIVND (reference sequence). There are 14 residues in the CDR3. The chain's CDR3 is CASRTIPGANVLTF. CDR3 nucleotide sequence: TGTGCCAGTAGAACGATACCTGGGGCCAACGTCCTGACTTTC.

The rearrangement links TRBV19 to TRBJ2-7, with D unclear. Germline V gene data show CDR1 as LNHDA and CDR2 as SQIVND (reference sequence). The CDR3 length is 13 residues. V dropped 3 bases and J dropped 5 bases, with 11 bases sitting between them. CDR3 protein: CASSISNADEQYF. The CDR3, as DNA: TGTGCCAGTAGTATTTCCAATGCGGACGAGCAGTACTTC.

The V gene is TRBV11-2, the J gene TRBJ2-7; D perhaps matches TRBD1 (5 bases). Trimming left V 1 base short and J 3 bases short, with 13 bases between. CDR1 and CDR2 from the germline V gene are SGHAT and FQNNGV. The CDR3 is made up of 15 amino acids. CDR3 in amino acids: CASSLGGGSLYEQYF. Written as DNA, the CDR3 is TGTGCCAGCAGCTTAGGGGGCGGCAGTCTCTACGAGCAGTACTTC.